This entry describes one T cell receptor (beta chain). The antigen is not known. Molecules of cDNA were individually given unique molecular identifiers that were attached to them. Using its own MiXCR run on the 5' RACE reads, TCRdb lists one record per CDR3 protein. The table includes tens of thousands of distinct CDR3 sequences, 9.5% to 15% detected once. The record originates from a study of early T cells in non-severe SARS-CoV-2 infection. Across the whole study: Chains were not paired, and sequencing was done on bulk RNA from unsorted whole blood. Findings and limits, study-wide: Anti-spike CD8 specificities were favored by VDJdb matching, whose results missed private and CD4 specificities.

The length of the CDR3 is 14 residues. The V gene lost 4 bases and the J gene lost 2 bases, with 12 bases spanning the gap. Germline CDR1 MDHEN, CDR2 SYDVKM. This chain joins TRBV28 and TRBJ2-7; D possibly corresponds to TRBD2 (7 bases). The TCR was taken from an adult who was a healthcare worker with PCR-confirmed SARS-CoV-2 infection or an uninfected control (not recorded which). Sequenced: whole blood. The CDR3 coding sequence is TGTGCCAGCAGTTATCGGGGGGACACCTACGAGCAGTACTTC. Protein: CASSYRGDTYEQYF.